The entry below describes one T cell receptor (beta chain). The antigen remains undetermined. The germline CDR1 and CDR2 sequences are SNHLY and FYNNEI. The CDR3 runs 15 residues. The germline V and J ends were trimmed by 1 base and 1 base, with 8 bases remaining between them. This entry is derived from a study of CD8 T cells in Susac syndrome. Findings and limits, study-wide: The authors found no clonal expansion in Susac syndrome CD4+ T cell repertoires.

Random hexamers primed reverse transcription of about 0.5 to 1 ug RNA. TCRdb reanalysed the immunoSEQ multiplex PCR reads using MiXCR and keeps one entry per CDR3 protein. The sample comprises about 140,000 distinct CDR3 sequences, 85% to 95% of which are singletons, and more than 0.14% rests with the top ten. Material for sequencing was CD4+ T cells from PBMCs. This chain uses TRBV2 with TRBJ1-5; D remains unclear. This sequence originates from a human donor with Susac syndrome. CDR3: CASSEGRSSNQPQHF. In nucleotides, the CDR3 is TGTGCCAGCAGTGAAGGGAGGAGCAGCAATCAGCCCCAGCATTTT.